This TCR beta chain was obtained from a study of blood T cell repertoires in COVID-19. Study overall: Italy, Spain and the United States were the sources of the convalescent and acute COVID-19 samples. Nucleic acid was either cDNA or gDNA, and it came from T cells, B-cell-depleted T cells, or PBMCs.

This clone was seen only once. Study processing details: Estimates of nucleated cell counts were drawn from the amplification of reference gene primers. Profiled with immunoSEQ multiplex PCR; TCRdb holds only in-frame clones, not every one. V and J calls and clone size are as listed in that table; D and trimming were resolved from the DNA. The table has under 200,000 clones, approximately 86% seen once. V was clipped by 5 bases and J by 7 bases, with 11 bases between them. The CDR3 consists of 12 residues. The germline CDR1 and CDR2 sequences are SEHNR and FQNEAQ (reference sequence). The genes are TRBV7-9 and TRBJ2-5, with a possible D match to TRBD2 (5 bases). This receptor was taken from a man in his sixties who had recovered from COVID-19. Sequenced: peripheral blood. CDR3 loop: CASSPPDLTQYF. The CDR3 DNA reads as TGTGCCAGCAGCCCGCCGGACTTGACCCAGTACTTC.